This T cell receptor beta chain was sequenced during a study of blood T cell repertoires in COVID-19. Study context: Collection of acute and convalescent COVID-19 samples took place in the United States, Italy and Spain. T cells, B-cell-depleted T cells, or PBMCs supplied cDNA or gDNA.

Germline CDR1 reads MNHNY; CDR2 reads SVGAGI (reference sequence). The CDR3 runs 11 residues. With 9 bases removed from V and 4 bases from J, the gap between germline ends came to 9 bases. Per the original data handling: Amplified reference gene primers provided the basis for estimating nucleated cell counts. Using immunoSEQ multiplex PCR, the repertoire was profiled, and TCRdb retains in-frame clones only, with some absent. V and J calls and clone size are copied from that table; D and trimming were computed from the DNA. Here the sample spans approximately 85,000 clones, around 86% being singletons.

The V call is TRBV6-6, the J call TRBJ1-2, with unresolved D. Sequencing used peripheral blood. This TCR came from a man aged 45 to 65 with active or convalescent COVID-19. The CDR3 here is CASQNIYGYTF. The CDR3 region has the DNA TGTGCCAGTCAGAACATCTATGGCTACACCTTC.